This TCR beta chain was profiled in a study of CD8+CD57+ T cells in acquired aplastic anemia. On the study more broadly: The sorted CD4+ and CD8+ cells yielded an average around 3 ug of DNA. About 11 million reads, on average, were obtained for CD4+ cells from healthy donors. Study outcomes and limitations: No significant difference in CD8+ Simpson's diversity was found between patients and controls.

Concerning this clonotype itself: Its antigen is not identified.

Genomic DNA, the template, was used for profiling of the TCR beta VDJ and CDR3. TCRdb re-called the reads through MiXCR, storing one row per CDR3 protein. The sample consists of about 40,000 distinct CDR3 sequences, approximately 67% of them appearing once. Germline CDR1 LNHDA, CDR2 SQIVND (reference sequence). V was clipped by 3 bases and J by 2 bases, with 12 bases between them. The CDR3 consists of 15 residues. The specimen was sorted CD4+, CD8+, or CD8+CD57+ T cells (not recorded which) from PBMCs. V and J are TRBV19 and TRBJ2-3; D might be TRBD1 (6 bases). The receptor comes from a human donor in good health, serving as a control. CDR3 protein: CASSIPQGHTDTQYF. CDR3 in DNA: TGTGCCAGTAGTATTCCGCAGGGACACACAGATACGCAGTATTTT.